The 10 T cell receptor beta chains in this list originate from one sample, sequenced in a study of T cells in Graves' hyperthyroidism and ophthalmopathy. The CDR3 regions of TCR beta were amplified from RNA transcripts. The HTBI primer set served for first-round RT-PCR of the TCR CDR3. TCRdb re-analysed the multiplex PCR reads in MiXCR, keeping a single row per CDR3 protein. The table lists under 400,000 distinct CDR3 sequences, around 13% of them singletons. The sample consisted of blood. Every receptor here comes from a young woman with Graves' hyperthyroidism.

This clonotype has at least ten counts. This sequence joins TRBV29-1 and TRBJ1-1; D remains ambiguous. From germline, CDR1 is SQVTM and CDR2 ANQGSEA. This CDR3 contains 12 residues. The ends were cut back, 3 bases at V and 1 base at J, with 6 bases in the middle. DNA for the CDR3: TGCAGCGTTGATCGGCCGAACACTGAAGCTTTCTTT. Translated: CSVDRPNTEAFF.

This clonotype was detected ten times or more. The chain joins TRBV5-1 to TRBJ1-1; D may be TRBD1 (5 bases). Germline V gene lookup returns CDR1 SGHRS and CDR2 YFSETQ. There are 15 residues in the CDR3. The V gene lost 4 bases and the J gene lost 2 bases, with 15 bases spanning the gap. The CDR3 sequence is CASSPRQTKNTEAFF. CDR3 coding DNA: TGCGCCAGCAGCCCCCGACAGACCAAAAACACTGAAGCTTTCTTT.

This clonotype was observed at least ten times. J is TRBJ2-3 and V is TRBV18; no clear D. Germline assignment: CDR1 KGHSH and CDR2 LQKENI. The V gene lost 1 base and the J gene lost 5 bases, with 10 bases spanning the gap. The CDR3 runs 14 residues. The CDR3: CASSPRGALDTQYF. DNA of the CDR3: TGTGCCAGCTCACCACGGGGTGCCCTAGATACGCAGTATTTT.

The chain carries TRBV7-3 and TRBJ2-3, with unresolved D. With 3 bases removed from V and 0 bases from J, the gap between germline ends came to 10 bases. The CDR3 totals 15 residues. Germline V CDR1 and CDR2: SGHTA, FQGTGA. The CDR3: CASSFRFGSTDTQYF. DNA for the CDR3: TGTGCCAGCAGCTTCAGGTTCGGGAGCACAGATACGCAGTATTTT.

The V call is TRBV7-9, the J call TRBJ2-5; 8 positions match TRBD1. This CDR3 contains 17 residues. CDR1 is SEHNR, CDR2 FQNEAQ, per germline (reference sequence). V was clipped by 4 bases and J by 5 bases; unmatched bases: 15. The CDR3 reads CASSSGPGTGPLETQYF. DNA for the CDR3: TGTGCCAGCAGCTCGGGGCCGGGGACAGGCCCCTTGGAGACCCAGTACTTC.

This clonotype was picked up many times. The rearrangement uses TRBV11-2 and TRBJ2-1, with 9 bases lining up with TRBD2. Germline V gives CDR1 SGHAT, CDR2 FQNNGV. V shed 0 bases and J 2 bases; nucleotides not matched to a gene: 5. The CDR3 runs to 17 residues. The CDR3 region is CASSLDRLAGTYNEQFF. In DNA form, the CDR3 reads TGTGCCAGCAGCTTAGATCGTCTAGCGGGAACCTACAATGAGCAGTTCTTC.

V gene TRBV9 combines with J gene TRBJ1-4; no clear D gene. The CDR3 has 12 amino acids. V gave up 3 bases and J gave up 10 bases, with 10 bases separating them. Germline CDR1 and CDR2: SGDLS and YYNGEE. CDR3 protein: CASSGFDSKLFF. Here the CDR3 DNA reads TGTGCCAGCAGCGGATTCGATTCAAAACTGTTTTTT.

This clonotype was seen repeatedly, ten times or more. The gene calls are TRBV7-2 and TRBJ1-4, with 7 positions matching TRBD1. V shed 5 bases and J 7 bases; nucleotides not matched to a gene: 4. The CDR3 is made up of 13 amino acids. Germline V gene data show CDR1 as SGHTA and CDR2 as FQGNSA. The CDR3 protein is CASSRRDSEKLFF. Written as DNA, the CDR3 is TGTGCCAGCAGCCGCCGGGACAGTGAAAAACTGTTTTTT.

CDR3 coding DNA: TGTGCCAGCAGCTTGAAATGGGCCTCTAACTATGGCTACACCTTC. It codes for CASSLKWASNYGYTF. The rearrangement joins TRBV5-4 to TRBJ1-2; no definite D call. The CDR3 consists of 15 residues. V dropped 1 base and J dropped 0 bases, with 10 bases sitting between them. Germline V gives CDR1 SGHNT, CDR2 YYREEE (reference sequence).

Ten or more counts support this clonotype. The V call is TRBV7-8, the J call TRBJ1-6; D call uncertain. The CDR3 is made up of 17 amino acids. The V and J ends lost 1 base and 0 bases respectively, with 10 bases between them. Looked up from germline, CDR1 is SGHVS and CDR2 is FQNEAQ. The CDR3 coding sequence is TGTGCCAGCAGCTTAGTCTATCCCAGCTCCTATAATTCACCCCTCCACTTT. Translated, it gives CASSLVYPSSYNSPLHF. The full variable domain, completed using reference TRBV7-8 and TRBJ1-6, is GAGVSQSPRYKVAKRGQDVALRCDPISGHVSLFWYQQALGQGPEFLTYFQNEAQLDKSGLPSDRFFAERPEGSVSTLKIQRTQQEDSAVYLCASSLVYPSSYNSPLHFGNGTRLTVT.